This entry features one T cell receptor (beta chain) sequence. Its antigen is as yet unknown. The entry originates in a study of PD-1 blockade in classical Hodgkin lymphoma. Whole-study findings and limits: Individuals who commenced nivolumab within less than 1 year of ASCT were excluded.

Using immunoSEQ multiplex PCR, the repertoire was profiled, and TCRdb retains in-frame clones only, with some absent. Among about 100,000 clones listed, approximately 88% were seen once. In every patient, relapse followed autologous stem cell transplantation, while exposure to brentuximab vedotin differed. Progressive disease, partial response or complete response was each patient's best response. The germline CDR1 and CDR2 sequences are ENHRY and SYGVKD. With 6 bases removed from V and 0 bases from J, the gap between germline ends came to 11 bases. This CDR3 has 14 residues. The chain joins TRBV10-3 to TRBJ1-2; D is unresolved. The sample consisted of peripheral blood mononuclear cells (PBMCs), taken at baseline. The clonotype comes from a human donor with classical Hodgkin lymphoma. The CDR3 here is CAISPGLANYGYTF. CDR3 bases: TGTGCCATCAGCCCAGGATTAGCTAACTATGGCTACACCTTC.